The 16 T cell receptor beta chains presented below share a single source sample, sequenced in a study of T-cell reconstitution after alpha-beta-depleted transplantation in children. A TCRbeta library incorporating unique molecular identifiers was prepared. MiXCR, run by TCRdb on the PCR reads, gives a single entry per CDR3 protein. The sample holds about 980,000 distinct CDR3 sequences, about 30% seen once. The sample in question was PBMCs, mostly from graft donor cells, obtained 360 days after TCRalphabeta/CD19-depleted stem cell transplant. All receptors derive from a boy younger than two who had a stem cell transplant for SCID, so the T cells may come from the graft donor.

Only a few counts were recorded for this clonotype. This chain uses TRBV9 with TRBJ2-1; D gene unclear. Germline values: CDR1 SGDLS, CDR2 YYNGEE. Trimming removed 0 bases at V and 4 bases at J, with 5 bases between. The CDR3 length is 13 residues. The CDR3 nucleotides read TGTGCCAGCAGCGTAGGACATTACAATGAGCAGTTCTTC. Translation: CASSVGHYNEQFF.

This clonotype was observed a few times. The chain carries TRBV20-1 and TRBJ2-1, with D unresolved. The CDR3 consists of 10 residues. The V and J ends lost 3 bases and 5 bases respectively, with 2 bases between them. Germline V gives CDR1 DFQATT, CDR2 SNEGSKA (reference sequence). DNA for the CDR3: TGCAGTGCTAGTGACAATGAGCAGTTCTTC. This gives the protein CSASDNEQFF.

This clonotype was seen only a few times. The rearrangement joins TRBV10-3 to TRBJ1-5, with a tentative D call TRBD1 (5 bases). In germline, CDR1 is ENHRY, CDR2 SYGVKD. The CDR3 length is 13 residues. Trimming left V 4 bases short and J 4 bases short, with 8 bases between. The CDR3 sequence: CAISGDLNQPQHF. Written as DNA, the CDR3 is TGTGCCATCAGTGGGGACTTAAATCAGCCCCAGCATTTT.

The chain couples TRBV7-2 to TRBJ1-1; no clear D. Germline CDR1 SGHTA, CDR2 FQGNSA. The CDR3 spans 14 residues. V shed 2 bases and J shed 4 bases, with 11 bases lying between them. The CDR3, as DNA: TGTGCCAGCAGCTTACGAGCCTTGGGCACTGAAGCTTTCTTT. As protein: CASSLRALGTEAFF.

This clonotype was seen only a few times. A read error is possible here, since a much larger clone lies one base away. The chain joins TRBV6-1 to TRBJ1-1, with no clear D. The germline gives CDR1 MNHNS, CDR2 SASEGT. Trimming took 7 bases from V and 1 from J, leaving 4 bases between them. The CDR3 spans 11 residues. The chain's CDR3 is CASIQNTEAFF. The CDR3 coding sequence is TGTGCCAGCATCCAGAACACTGAAGCTTTCTTT.

With regard to this clonotype: A much bigger clone sits one base away, suggesting this may be a read error. The CDR3 protein is CASSLRENTDTQYF. The CDR3 DNA reads TGTGCCAGCAGCTTGAGGGAGAACACAGATACGCAGTATTTT. V usage is TRBV5-4 and J usage is TRBJ2-3, with TRBD2 as a possible D gene (5 bases). This CDR3 is 14 amino acids long. CDR1 and CDR2 (germline): SGHNT, YYREEE (reference sequence). The V end was cut by 1 base, the J end by 2 bases, with 8 bases between.

This clonotype has only a few counts. CDR3 DNA: TGTGCCAGCAGCCGCGGATGGGACACTGAAGCTTTCTTT. Its protein product is CASSRGWDTEAFF. The J gene is TRBJ1-1, the V gene TRBV3-1; the D is unclear. Trimming cost V 4 bases and J 3 bases, with 9 bases left between them. Germline CDR1 and CDR2: LGHDT and YNNKEL (reference sequence). The CDR3 sequence is 13 residues long.

The V gene is TRBV6-2 or TRBV6-3, the J gene TRBJ2-7; D is tentatively TRBD1 or TRBD2 (5 bases each). The CDR3 is 14 amino acids. CDR1 and CDR2 from the germline V gene are MNHEY and SVGEGT. Trimming removed 5 bases from V and 4 bases from J, with 15 bases in between. The DNA of the CDR3 is TGTGCCAGCAGTACTACCGGGACCAGTTACGAGCAGTACTTC. Amino acids: CASSTTGTSYEQYF.

The gene calls are TRBV10-3 and TRBJ2-3, with a tentative D call TRBD1 (5 bases). This CDR3 region has 15 residues. The V gene lost 7 bases and the J gene lost 4 bases, with 18 bases spanning the gap. Germline CDR1 is ENHRY and CDR2 is SYGVKD. The chain's CDR3 is CAINKGSPFSDTQYF. The CDR3 region has the DNA TGTGCCATCAATAAGGGGTCCCCTTTTTCAGATACGCAGTATTTT.

In its sample, this clonotype was seen a few times. V gene TRBV4-1 combines with J gene TRBJ1-4, with D hard to call. V was clipped by 3 bases and J by 3 bases, with 5 bases between them. The germline V gene encodes CDR1 MGHRA and CDR2 YSYEKL. This CDR3 is built from 13 residues. DNA for the CDR3: TGCGCCAGCAGCCAGTGGGCTAATGAAAAACTGTTTTTT. It specifies CASSQWANEKLFF.

The chain couples TRBV7-3 to TRBJ2-1; D call uncertain. CDR3 length: 15 residues. Germline CDR1 and CDR2: SGHTA and FQGTGA. V gave up 6 bases and J gave up 6 bases, with 18 bases separating them. CDR3 residues: CASSPGHRLRNEQFF. The CDR3 bases are TGTGCCAGCAGTCCGGGCCACCGGTTGCGCAATGAGCAGTTCTTC.

There are a few counts of this clonotype. V gene TRBV27 combines with J gene TRBJ1-1; D remains ambiguous. CDR3 length: 13 residues. The V end was cut by 5 bases, the J end by 5 bases, with 12 bases between. CDR1 and CDR2 from the germline V gene are MNHEY and SMNVEV (reference sequence). CDR3 bases: TGTGCCAGCAGTCACGCACGGCGGACTGAAGCTTTCTTT. Encoded protein: CASSHARRTEAFF.

This clonotype was observed a few times. The chain joins TRBV12-3 or TRBV12-4 to TRBJ1-1; D remains ambiguous. The CDR3 has 14 amino acids. Trimming left V 5 bases short and J 3 bases short, with 13 bases between. CDR3 nucleotides: TGTGCCAGCAGTGTCGGGAGGAGGGACACTGAAGCTTTCTTT. Protein product: CASSVGRRDTEAFF.

The V and J genes are TRBV4-2 and TRBJ1-2; no definite D call. The CDR3 runs to 14 residues. Germline-derived CDR1 and CDR2 are LGHNA and YNFKEQ. V was pared by 0 bases and J by 4 bases, with 9 bases between. CDR3 coding DNA: TGTGCCAGCAGCCAAGAGCAAGGACGCTATGGCTACACCTTC. This encodes CASSQEQGRYGYTF.

V gene TRBV4-1 combines with J gene TRBJ2-1; 10 positions match TRBD2. Germline V gives CDR1 MGHRA, CDR2 YSYEKL. With 0 bases clipped from V and 5 bases from J, the junction kept 4 bases outside the gene matches. The CDR3 has 16 residues. The CDR3 sequence is CASSQEGTSVHNEQFF. DNA for the CDR3: TGCGCCAGCAGCCAAGAAGGGACTAGCGTCCACAATGAGCAGTTCTTC.

This clonotype has only a few counts. The rearrangement uses TRBV20-1 and TRBJ2-2; D is unclear. The CDR3 covers 15 residues. V was clipped by 0 bases and J by 0 bases, with 8 bases between them. Germline V gene lookup returns CDR1 DFQATT and CDR2 SNEGSKA (reference sequence). CDR3 region: CSARDFLANTGELFF. CDR3 nucleotide sequence: TGCAGTGCTAGAGATTTCCTAGCGAACACCGGGGAGCTGTTTTTT.